This is a list of T cell receptor beta chains from one sample in a study of CD8+CD57+ T cells in acquired aplastic anemia. TCRdb re-derived calls from the reads in MiXCR, one entry per CDR3 protein. The table shows roughly 280,000 distinct CDR3 sequences, with 45% to 65% occurring only once. What was sequenced was sorted CD4+, CD8+, or CD8+CD57+ T cells (not recorded which) from PBMCs. These receptors all stem from a human donor with aplastic anemia. The CDR3 runs from the conserved cysteine through the conserved F or W. The order of the fields is D gene, clone size, J gene, V gene, CDR3 DNA, CDR3 protein. D genes are given only for firm matches. A row's size may be missing; if present it is once, few, many or a size class.

d_call: .; clone_size: .; j_call: TRBJ1-1; v_call: TRBV2; cdr3_nt: TGTGCCAGCAGCAGGGGAACGATGAACACTGAAGCTTTCTTT; cdr3_aa: CASSRGTMNTEAFF
d_call: TRBD1; clone_size: many; j_call: TRBJ2-5; v_call: TRBV9; cdr3_nt: TGTGCCAGCAGCGCCCGGGACAGGGGGACGGAGACCCAGTACTTC; cdr3_aa: CASSARDRGTETQYF
d_call: .; clone_size: .; j_call: TRBJ1-5; v_call: TRBV19; cdr3_nt: TGTGCCAGTAGCTCACAGGGAACAGGTCAGCCCCAGCATTTT; cdr3_aa: CASSSQGTGQPQHF
d_call: .; clone_size: .; j_call: TRBJ1-1; v_call: TRBV29-1; cdr3_nt: TGCAGCGTTACAGGGATGGGCACTGAAGCTTTCTTT; cdr3_aa: CSVTGMGTEAFF
d_call: .; clone_size: many; j_call: TRBJ1-4; v_call: TRBV14; cdr3_nt: TGTGCCAGCAGCCAAGGACTCAAGGGGCGAAAACTGTTTTTT; cdr3_aa: CASSQGLKGRKLFF
d_call: .; clone_size: .; j_call: TRBJ1-3; v_call: TRBV9; cdr3_nt: TGTGCCAGCAGCCCCCGGGAGGGAGCCATATATTTT; cdr3_aa: CASSPREGAIYF
d_call: .; clone_size: many; j_call: TRBJ2-7; v_call: TRBV7-3; cdr3_nt: TGTGCCAGCAGCTTTGATCAGTCCGAGCAGTACTTC; cdr3_aa: CASSFDQSEQYF
d_call: TRBD2; clone_size: .; j_call: TRBJ2-3; v_call: TRBV7-9; cdr3_nt: TGTGCCAGCAGCCGTACCATAGCGGGGGGGCGCACAGATACGCAGTATTTT; cdr3_aa: CASSRTIAGGRTDTQYF
d_call: .; clone_size: many; j_call: TRBJ1-5; v_call: TRBV12-3/TRBV12-4; cdr3_nt: TGTGCCAGCAGTTGGAGCTGGGAGCCCCAGCATTTT; cdr3_aa: CASSWSWEPQHF
d_call: .; clone_size: .; j_call: TRBJ2-1; v_call: TRBV20-1; cdr3_nt: TGCAGTGCGGGGGGGGCGGGGTACAATGAGCAGTTCTTC; cdr3_aa: CSAGGAGYNEQFF
d_call: TRBD2; clone_size: few; j_call: TRBJ2-7; v_call: TRBV6-6; cdr3_nt: TGTGCCAGCAGGGGAGGACTAGTCCACGAGCAGTACTTC; cdr3_aa: CASRGGLVHEQYF
d_call: TRBD1; clone_size: once; j_call: TRBJ1-5; v_call: TRBV2; cdr3_nt: TGTGCCACTCGTCGAGGACAGGGGAATCAGCCCCAGCATTTT; cdr3_aa: CATRRGQGNQPQHF
d_call: TRBD1; clone_size: .; j_call: TRBJ2-2; v_call: TRBV29-1; cdr3_nt: TGCAGCGCCTGGGACAGCAACACCGGGGAGCTGTTTTTT; cdr3_aa: CSAWDSNTGELFF
d_call: .; clone_size: many; j_call: TRBJ1-2; v_call: TRBV12-3/TRBV12-4; cdr3_nt: TGTGCCAGCAGTTCCGGTGGGGGGTTCTATGGCTACACCTTC; cdr3_aa: CASSSGGGFYGYTF
d_call: TRBD2; clone_size: .; j_call: TRBJ2-1; v_call: TRBV5-1; cdr3_nt: TGCGCCAGCAGCCCTACTAGCGGGGGGGGCTACAATGAGCAGTTCTTC; cdr3_aa: CASSPTSGGGYNEQFF
d_call: .; clone_size: .; j_call: TRBJ1-2; v_call: TRBV27; cdr3_nt: TGTGCCAGCAGCTATGATGCAATACAGGGAAGAAACGGCTGCACCTTC; cdr3_aa: CASSYDAIQGRNGCTF
d_call: TRBD1; clone_size: .; j_call: TRBJ2-5; v_call: TRBV20-1; cdr3_nt: TGCAGTGCTACCGGGACAGGGGGCAGGGAGACCCAGTACTTC; cdr3_aa: CSATGTGGRETQYF
d_call: .; clone_size: .; j_call: TRBJ1-1; v_call: TRBV24-1; cdr3_nt: TGTGCCACCAGTGAAGGAGGGGAGACTGAAGCTTTCTTT; cdr3_aa: CATSEGGETEAFF
d_call: .; clone_size: .; j_call: TRBJ1-1; v_call: TRBV5-1; cdr3_nt: TGCGCCAGCAGCACGGGCCAAGTGGGCACTGAAGCTTTCTTT; cdr3_aa: CASSTGQVGTEAFF
d_call: .; clone_size: .; j_call: TRBJ2-7; v_call: TRBV7-2; cdr3_nt: TGTGCCAGCAGCTTATTTGGACGCCTCGAGCAGTACTTC; cdr3_aa: CASSLFGRLEQYF
d_call: .; clone_size: few; j_call: TRBJ2-3; v_call: TRBV24-1; cdr3_nt: TGTGCCACCAGTGATTTGAGCACAGATACGCAGTATTTT; cdr3_aa: CATSDLSTDTQYF
d_call: .; clone_size: once; j_call: TRBJ1-1; v_call: TRBV7-9; cdr3_nt: TGTGCCAGCAGCTTGACCTCCACAGGGAACACTGAAGCTTTCTTT; cdr3_aa: CASSLTSTGNTEAFF
d_call: .; clone_size: many; j_call: TRBJ1-6; v_call: TRBV24-1; cdr3_nt: TGTGCCACCAGTGATTCAACAGGAAATTCACCCCTCCACTTT; cdr3_aa: CATSDSTGNSPLHF
d_call: TRBD2; clone_size: many; j_call: TRBJ2-5; v_call: TRBV7-7; cdr3_nt: TGTGCCAGCAGCTTAGGACTAGCGGGGGGGGCCGGTGAGACCCAGTACTTC; cdr3_aa: CASSLGLAGGAGETQYF
d_call: .; clone_size: .; j_call: TRBJ1-1; v_call: TRBV3-1; cdr3_nt: TGTGCCAGCAGCCAAGGAAGGGGACATCGAGACACTGAAGCTTTCTTT; cdr3_aa: CASSQGRGHRDTEAFF
d_call: .; clone_size: .; j_call: TRBJ1-5; v_call: TRBV19; cdr3_nt: TGTGCCAGTAGTATGTTGGGTTGGAGCAATCAGCCCCAGCATTTT; cdr3_aa: CASSMLGWSNQPQHF
d_call: TRBD2; clone_size: .; j_call: TRBJ2-3; v_call: TRBV2; cdr3_nt: TGTGCCAGCAGTAAAACCGGGACTAGCGGGGGAGACGGCACAGATACGCAGTATTTT; cdr3_aa: CASSKTGTSGGDGTDTQYF
d_call: .; clone_size: .; j_call: TRBJ1-5; v_call: TRBV7-2; cdr3_nt: TGTGCCAGCAGCTTAGGGGGTGGCAATCAGCACCAGCATTTT; cdr3_aa: CASSLGGGNQHQHF
d_call: .; clone_size: .; j_call: TRBJ1-2; v_call: TRBV7-3; cdr3_nt: TGTGCCAGCAGCCTAAGGCCTCAGGGAAATGGCTACACCTTC; cdr3_aa: CASSLRPQGNGYTF
d_call: .; clone_size: .; j_call: TRBJ2-7; v_call: TRBV29-1; cdr3_nt: TGCAGCGTTGGACTGAAACCCTACGAGCAGTACTTC; cdr3_aa: CSVGLKPYEQYF
d_call: .; clone_size: .; j_call: TRBJ2-1; v_call: TRBV5-1; cdr3_nt: TGCGCCAGCGAAATGGGAGGAGAGCAGTTCTTC; cdr3_aa: CASEMGGEQFF
d_call: .; clone_size: many; j_call: TRBJ2-7; v_call: TRBV6-1; cdr3_nt: TGTGCCAGCAGTGAGACGACCGGGACACTCTACGAGCAGTACTTC; cdr3_aa: CASSETTGTLYEQYF
d_call: TRBD1; clone_size: .; j_call: TRBJ2-3; v_call: TRBV5-1; cdr3_nt: TGCGCCAGCAGCCCCGGGACAGTTGTTACAGATACGCAGTATTTT; cdr3_aa: CASSPGTVVTDTQYF
d_call: TRBD1; clone_size: .; j_call: TRBJ2-7; v_call: TRBV4-3; cdr3_nt: TGCGCCAGCAGCCAAGATGCCAGGGGGTACGAGCAGTACTTC; cdr3_aa: CASSQDARGYEQYF
d_call: TRBD1; clone_size: many; j_call: TRBJ1-4; v_call: TRBV2; cdr3_nt: TGTGCCAGCACTCGACAGGGGTCGTATGAAAAACTGTTTTTT; cdr3_aa: CASTRQGSYEKLFF
d_call: .; clone_size: few; j_call: TRBJ1-1; v_call: TRBV7-6; cdr3_nt: TGTGCCAGCAGCTTACACAAGAACACTGAAGCTTTCTTT; cdr3_aa: CASSLHKNTEAFF
d_call: TRBD1; clone_size: .; j_call: TRBJ1-6; v_call: TRBV10-3; cdr3_nt: TGTGCCATCAGTGACCCACAGGGGGCATTAGATTCACCCCTCCACTTT; cdr3_aa: CAISDPQGALDSPLHF
d_call: .; clone_size: many; j_call: TRBJ1-3; v_call: TRBV5-8; cdr3_nt: TGTGCCAGCAGCAAGACAGTCTCTGGAAACACCATATATTTT; cdr3_aa: CASSKTVSGNTIYF
d_call: .; clone_size: many; j_call: TRBJ1-4; v_call: TRBV6-5; cdr3_nt: TGTGCCAGCAGCAGAACAACGGGACACCCTAATGAAAAACTGTTTTTT; cdr3_aa: CASSRTTGHPNEKLFF
d_call: TRBD2; clone_size: many; j_call: TRBJ2-7; v_call: TRBV10-2; cdr3_nt: TGCGCCAGCAGTGAGAGGGGACTAGCGGGCCTTTACGAGCAGTACTTC; cdr3_aa: CASSERGLAGLYEQYF
d_call: TRBD1; clone_size: .; j_call: TRBJ1-1; v_call: TRBV9; cdr3_nt: TGTGCCAGCAGCGTCATGGGACAGGGGAACACTGAAGCTTTCTTT; cdr3_aa: CASSVMGQGNTEAFF
d_call: .; clone_size: many; j_call: TRBJ2-3; v_call: TRBV5-1; cdr3_nt: TGCGCCAGCAGCTCCGGGGGAGGCTCCCCAGATACGCAGTATTTT; cdr3_aa: CASSSGGGSPDTQYF
d_call: TRBD1; clone_size: few; j_call: TRBJ1-2; v_call: TRBV19; cdr3_nt: TGTGCCAGTAGTGGGACAGGGCTGGGTGGCTACACCTTC; cdr3_aa: CASSGTGLGGYTF
d_call: TRBD1; clone_size: .; j_call: TRBJ1-2; v_call: TRBV25-1; cdr3_nt: TGTGCCAGCAGTGACCCCCGGGACAGACTCTATGGCTACACCTTC; cdr3_aa: CASSDPRDRLYGYTF
d_call: .; clone_size: .; j_call: TRBJ2-7; v_call: TRBV29-1; cdr3_nt: TGCAGCGTTTCACAGGAGGCCTACGAGCAGTACTTC; cdr3_aa: CSVSQEAYEQYF
d_call: TRBD2; clone_size: many; j_call: TRBJ2-3; v_call: TRBV3-1; cdr3_nt: TGTGCCAGCAGTCCCGGGACTAGCGTAGATACGCAGTATTTT; cdr3_aa: CASSPGTSVDTQYF
d_call: TRBD1; clone_size: once; j_call: TRBJ2-7; v_call: TRBV5-1; cdr3_nt: TGCGCCAGCAGCCGGGACAGCGCGGCCTACGAGCAGTACTTC; cdr3_aa: CASSRDSAAYEQYF
d_call: .; clone_size: many; j_call: TRBJ1-1; v_call: TRBV19; cdr3_nt: TGTGCCAGTAGCCCTGGTCTTCTAGGAAGGACAGCTAAACCTGAAGCTTTCTTT; cdr3_aa: CASSPGLLGRTAKPEAFF
d_call: .; clone_size: .; j_call: TRBJ2-7; v_call: TRBV15; cdr3_nt: TGTGCCACCAGCAGAGTTCACGGGGCCAGGATCGAGCAGTACTTC; cdr3_aa: CATSRVHGARIEQYF
d_call: .; clone_size: .; j_call: TRBJ1-4; v_call: TRBV6-7; cdr3_nt: TGTGCCAGCAGAGCTCGGGAGAATGAAAAACTGTTTTTT; cdr3_aa: CASRARENEKLFF
d_call: .; clone_size: .; j_call: TRBJ1-1; v_call: TRBV7-6; cdr3_nt: TGTGCCAGCAGCTTAGCGGCCCAGAGGACTGAAGCTTTCTTT; cdr3_aa: CASSLAAQRTEAFF
d_call: TRBD1; clone_size: .; j_call: TRBJ2-2; v_call: TRBV27; cdr3_nt: TGTGCCAGCAGTTTAAGGGGTATGGGGACAGGGTTCCTCCGGGAGCTGTTTTTT; cdr3_aa: CASSLRGMGTGFLRELFF
d_call: TRBD2; clone_size: .; j_call: TRBJ2-1; v_call: TRBV12-3/TRBV12-4; cdr3_nt: TGTGCCAGCAGTTTGGGACTAGTGAGAGCCAATGAGCAGTTCTTC; cdr3_aa: CASSLGLVRANEQFF
d_call: TRBD1; clone_size: .; j_call: TRBJ2-7; v_call: TRBV10-3; cdr3_nt: TGTGCCACCGGGCCGGGACAGGGGAGCCTTGGGCAGTACTTC; cdr3_aa: CATGPGQGSLGQYF
d_call: .; clone_size: .; j_call: TRBJ1-1; v_call: TRBV12-3/TRBV12-4; cdr3_nt: TGTGCCAGCAGTTTCAGCCGGAAGAACACTGAAGCTTTCTTT; cdr3_aa: CASSFSRKNTEAFF
d_call: .; clone_size: .; j_call: TRBJ2-5; v_call: TRBV7-8; cdr3_nt: TGTGCCAGCAGCTTAGTACAAAGGGGTGAGCAGTACTTC; cdr3_aa: CASSLVQRGEQYF
d_call: .; clone_size: .; j_call: TRBJ1-2; v_call: TRBV29-1; cdr3_nt: TGCAGCGTTGAATCTCGATCTAACTATGGCTACACCTTC; cdr3_aa: CSVESRSNYGYTF